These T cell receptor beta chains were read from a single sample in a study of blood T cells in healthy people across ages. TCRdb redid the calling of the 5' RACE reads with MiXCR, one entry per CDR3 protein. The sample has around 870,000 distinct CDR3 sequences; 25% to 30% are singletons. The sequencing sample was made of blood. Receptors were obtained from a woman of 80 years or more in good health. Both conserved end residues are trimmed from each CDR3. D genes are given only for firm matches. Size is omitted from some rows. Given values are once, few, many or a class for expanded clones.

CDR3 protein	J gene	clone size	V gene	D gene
ASSLALGEGGAYEQY	TRBJ2-7	many	TRBV7-9	NA
ASSLGLAYDEQY	TRBJ2-7	NA	TRBV7-2	TRBD2
SVETDRVLYGYT	TRBJ1-2	many	TRBV29-1	TRBD1
ASSQVYQPNYGYT	TRBJ1-2	NA	TRBV4-3	NA
ASSGGQGYNEKLF	TRBJ1-4	NA	TRBV27	TRBD1
SASRRAQYNEQF	TRBJ2-1	NA	TRBV20-1	NA
SVGQGAPGELF	TRBJ2-2	NA	TRBV29-1	TRBD1
SASPTVYEQY	TRBJ2-7	NA	TRBV20-1	NA
ASTLGTSGGPAGELF	TRBJ2-2	NA	TRBV6-1	TRBD2
AGSLIRNQPQH	TRBJ1-5	NA	TRBV27	NA
ASSFGASTLLYGYT	TRBJ1-2	few	TRBV5-1	NA
SAPGEPQH	TRBJ1-5	NA	TRBV20-1	NA
ASSLKGQGGEQY	TRBJ2-7	NA	TRBV5-1	TRBD1
ASSHGGGRVVGANVLT	TRBJ2-6	few	TRBV28	TRBD2
ASSRQLGRETQY	TRBJ2-5	many	TRBV12-3/TRBV12-4	NA
ASSKPGQGNTGELF	TRBJ2-2	NA	TRBV5-1	TRBD1
ASAGDTAYGYT	TRBJ1-2	NA	TRBV18	NA
AISDPTGGIYGYT	TRBJ1-2	few	TRBV10-3	TRBD1
ATSNGRLNTDTQY	TRBJ2-3	many	TRBV24-1	NA
TSSQEQVAREKLF	TRBJ1-4	NA	TRBV28	NA
SARDQGNRDGYT	TRBJ1-2	many	TRBV20-1	NA
ASSFFTSGADTQY	TRBJ2-3	NA	TRBV5-1	TRBD2
ASSPGGRRSYNEQF	TRBJ2-1	many	TRBV7-2	NA
AISAAGDAEAF	TRBJ1-1	NA	TRBV10-3	NA
ASSSKSGVTNTGELF	TRBJ2-2	NA	TRBV5-1	NA
ASSPRVPKAPLH	TRBJ1-6	few	TRBV6-5	NA
SASPSPYGYT	TRBJ1-2	many	TRBV20-1	NA
SVAAGTATPGYT	TRBJ1-2	NA	TRBV29-1	TRBD1
SARAIGEGFTYEQY	NA	NA	TRBV20-1	NA
ASGLVTRTGDTDTQY	TRBJ2-3	few	TRBV12-5	TRBD1
ASQEGAFNEQY	TRBJ2-5	few	TRBV7-9	NA
SALMRGFYNEQF	TRBJ2-1	many	TRBV20-1	NA
ASSQDGGGLQETQY	TRBJ2-5	many	TRBV4-3	TRBD2
ASSLEGKGANVLT	TRBJ2-6	many	TRBV28	NA
ATSETSGGTYEQF	TRBJ2-1	many	TRBV24-1	TRBD2
ASSALAGRGETQY	TRBJ2-5	NA	TRBV3-1	TRBD2
ASSPRLAGVSSYEQY	TRBJ2-7	many	TRBV6-2/TRBV6-3	TRBD2
ASSQEIGQPQH	TRBJ1-5	many	TRBV4-3	NA
ASSLVGGGHGETQY	TRBJ2-5	NA	TRBV5-1	NA
ATKGVGTDTQY	TRBJ2-3	many	TRBV3-1	NA
ASSGAGEQY	TRBJ2-7	many	TRBV6-2/TRBV6-3	NA
AWSGSLGDRGMETRY	TRBJ2-5	once	TRBV30	TRBD1
SATGLPSSTDTQY	TRBJ2-3	NA	TRBV20-1	NA
ASSLGGSTGTDTQY	TRBJ2-3	NA	TRBV5-1	NA
SATLAGMNTGELF	TRBJ2-2	few	TRBV20-1	TRBD2
ASSLGLRLAGGMDEQF	TRBJ2-1	NA	TRBV7-2	TRBD2
ASSSGLAGVNNEQF	TRBJ2-1	many	TRBV7-2	TRBD2
ASSRWDRGLTGANVLT	TRBJ2-6	many	TRBV3-1	TRBD1
ASSTGQKGNEKLF	TRBJ1-4	NA	TRBV5-5	NA
ASSLGLSNEQF	TRBJ2-1	many	TRBV7-2	NA
ASRLGGVQETQY	TRBJ2-5	few	TRBV2	TRBD2
SVELVEGTYGYT	TRBJ1-2	many	TRBV29-1	NA
ASSFGRSSYEQY	TRBJ2-7	NA	TRBV12-3/TRBV12-4	NA
ASSYSKRLSTDTQY	TRBJ2-3	many	TRBV6-2/TRBV6-3	NA
ATSDPGQGTYNEQF	TRBJ2-1	NA	TRBV24-1	TRBD1
ASSQNGRTTGYGYT	TRBJ1-2	many	TRBV4-1	NA
AISRDTNQETQY	TRBJ2-5	many	TRBV10-3	NA